This T cell receptor (beta chain) was observed in a study of blood T cell repertoires in COVID-19. In the study overall: Collection of acute and convalescent COVID-19 samples took place in the United States, Italy and Spain.

J gave up 7 bases and V 5 bases, and 3 bases lay outside the gene matches. Germline values: CDR1 SEHNR, CDR2 FQNEAQ (reference sequence). CDR3 length equals 14 residues. Seattle's enrolled individuals joined amid active infection and were then monitored longitudinally. Data came from immunoSEQ multiplex PCR; TCRdb stores just in-frame clones and leaves some out. Of approximately 40,000 clones listed, nearly 90% were seen once; the top ten hold approximately 4.5%. The specimen sequenced was peripheral blood. The TCR comes from a man in his sixties with COVID-19, enrolled during active disease. The chain carries TRBV7-9 and TRBJ1-6; the match to TRBD1 covers 9 bases. The CDR3 is CASSIGQGNSPLHF. CDR3 nucleotides: TGTGCCAGCAGCATAGGACAGGGGAATTCACCCCTCCACTTT. Together with reference TRBV7-9 and TRBJ1-6, the CDR3 gives the full variable domain: DTGVSQNPRHKITKRGQNVTFRCDPISEHNRLYWYRQTLGQGPEFLTYFQNEAQLEKSRLLSDRFSAERPKGSFSTLEIQRTEQGDSAMYLCASSIGQGNSPLHFGNGTRLTVT.